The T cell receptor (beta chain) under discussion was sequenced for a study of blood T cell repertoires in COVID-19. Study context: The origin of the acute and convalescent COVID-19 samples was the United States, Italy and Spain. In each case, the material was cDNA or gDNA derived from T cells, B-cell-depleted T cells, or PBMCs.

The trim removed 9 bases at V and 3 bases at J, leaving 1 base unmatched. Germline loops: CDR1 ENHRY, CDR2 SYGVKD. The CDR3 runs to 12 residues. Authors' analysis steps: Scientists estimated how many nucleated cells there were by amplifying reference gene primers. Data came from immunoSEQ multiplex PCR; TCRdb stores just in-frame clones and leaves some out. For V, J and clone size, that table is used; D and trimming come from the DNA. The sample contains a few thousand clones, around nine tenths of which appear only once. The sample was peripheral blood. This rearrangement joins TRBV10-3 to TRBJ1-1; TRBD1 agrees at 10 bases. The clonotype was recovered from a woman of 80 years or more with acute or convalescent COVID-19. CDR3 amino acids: CAMGTGDTEAFF. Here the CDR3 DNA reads TGTGCCATGGGGACAGGGGACACTGAAGCTTTCTTT.